This is a list of T cell receptor beta chains from one sample in a study of T cell responses to AZD1222 COVID-19 vaccine. The protocol was immunoSEQ multiplex PCR, while the TCRdb copy is restricted to in-frame clones and leaves out a portion. The table records 200,000 to 250,000 clones, 85% to 95% of them present only once. Sequences were derived from peripheral blood, sampled on day 0 of MenACWY control vaccination. These receptors originate from an adult in good health. Each CDR3 is given with its conserved first and last residue. A D gene is named only where the DNA matches it firmly. Expanded clones get a size class; other rows say once, few or many, or leave the size out.

d_gene,abundance,len,j_gene,v_gene,CDR3aa,CDR3nt
-,once,15,TRBJ1-1,TRBV6-5,CASRAGGLRNTEAFF,TGTGCCAGCAGGGCGGGCGGGCTTCGGAACACTGAAGCTTTCTTT
-,-,14,TRBJ2-5,TRBV6-5,CASTSPRNQETQYF,TGTGCCAGCACCTCCCCCCGAAACCAAGAGACCCAGTACTTC
-,-,16,TRBJ1-6,TRBV5-1,CASSRGQHQYNSPLHF,TGCGCCAGCAGCAGAGGACAGCACCAGTATAATTCACCCCTCCACTTT
-,-,16,TRBJ1-2,TRBV4-3,CASSQASGAANYGYTF,TGCGCCAGCAGCCAAGCCTCCGGGGCTGCTAACTATGGCTACACCTTC
-,-,17,TRBJ2-7,TRBV21-1,CASSTRGLPRSSYEQYF,TGTGCCAGCAGCACCCGGGGGTTGCCTCGCAGCTCCTACGAGCAGTACTTC
TRBD2,few,13,TRBJ2-7,TRBV29-1,CSVQTSGGDEQYF,TGCAGCGTTCAGACTAGCGGGGGAGACGAGCAGTACTTC
TRBD1,few,16,TRBJ1-1,TRBV6-5,CASSYSINRGNTEAFF,TGTGCCAGCAGTTACTCGATTAACAGGGGTAACACTGAAGCTTTCTTT
-,once,15,TRBJ2-5,TRBV4-1,CASSQDPAGPETQYF,TGCGCCAGCAGCCAAGATCCGGCAGGTCCAGAGACCCAGTACTTC
TRBD1,-,13,TRBJ1-1,TRBV5-1,CASSWTGGTEAFF,TGCGCCAGCAGCTGGACAGGGGGTACTGAAGCTTTCTTT
-,-,15,TRBJ1-4,TRBV5-4,CASSSRTETNEKLFF,TGTGCCAGCAGCTCCCGGACGGAAACAAATGAAAAACTGTTTTTT
TRBD1,-,14,TRBJ1-2,TRBV18,CASSPTGVSYGYTF,TGTGCCAGCTCACCTACAGGGGTGTCCTATGGCTACACCTTC
TRBD1,once,13,TRBJ1-6,TRBV12-3/TRBV12-4,CASSPGTGSPLHF,TGTGCCAGCAGCCCCGGGACAGGGTCACCCCTCCACTTT
-,-,15,TRBJ1-1,TRBV5-1,CASSGGQGLNTEAFF,TGCGCCAGCAGCGGGGGCCAGGGGCTGAACACTGAAGCTTTCTTT
-,-,15,TRBJ2-3,TRBV5-1,CASSPGLSAGLTQYF,TGCGCCAGCAGCCCCGGCCTTAGCGCGGGGCTTACGCAGTATTTT
-,once,14,TRBJ1-6,TRBV10-3,CAISADGAGSPLHF,TGTGCCATCAGTGCCGACGGGGCTGGATCACCCCTCCACTTT
-,-,11,TRBJ1-1,TRBV6-5,CASSPGTEAFF,TGTGCCAGCAGCCCAGGCACTGAAGCTTTCTTT
-,-,16,TRBJ2-6,TRBV7-2,CASSSSGGSGANVLTF,TGTGCCAGCAGCAGCAGTGGGGGGTCTGGGGCCAACGTCCTGACTTTC
TRBD1,-,15,TRBJ2-7,TRBV6-6,CASQMLDRGPYEQYF,TGTGCCAGCCAAATGCTGGACAGGGGGCCCTACGAGCAGTACTTC
TRBD1,-,14,TRBJ1-1,TRBV30,CAWSGDRVTTEAFF,TGTGCCTGGAGTGGGGACAGGGTTACCACTGAAGCTTTCTTT
TRBD1,-,15,TRBJ2-7,TRBV6-5,CASSPSNRGRSEQYF,TGTGCCAGCAGTCCATCCAACAGGGGGCGCAGCGAGCAGTACTTC
TRBD1,-,17,TRBJ1-2,TRBV11-2,CASSSRGRQGRNYGYTF,TGTGCCAGCAGCTCACGGGGGCGACAGGGAAGGAACTATGGCTACACCTTC
-,-,17,TRBJ2-1,TRBV28,CASSLQSGGVPYNEQFF,TGTGCCAGCAGTTTACAATCAGGGGGGGTCCCCTACAATGAGCAGTTCTTC
TRBD1,-,15,TRBJ1-4,TRBV27,CAGNLPGTGAEKLFF,TGTGCCGGGAATTTACCCGGGACAGGGGCTGAAAAACTGTTTTTT
-,-,16,TRBJ2-7,TRBV7-9,CASSSPGTPTPYEQYF,TGTGCCAGCAGCTCTCCCGGGACCCCCACCCCCTACGAGCAGTACTTC
-,once,14,TRBJ1-1,TRBV18,CASSPRTENTEAFF,TGTGCCAGCTCACCACGGACGGAGAACACTGAAGCTTTCTTT
-,-,15,TRBJ1-2,TRBV4-1,CASSQEVRENYGYTF,TGCGCCAGCAGCCAAGAGGTTCGGGAAAACTATGGCTACACCTTC
-,-,10,TRBJ1-2,TRBV24-1,CATSVRGPNF,TGTGCCACCAGTGTAAGGGGACCGAACTTC
-,-,12,TRBJ2-1,TRBV30,CAWSRDAGEQFF,TGTGCCTGGAGTAGGGATGCCGGTGAGCAGTTCTTC
TRBD1,-,15,TRBJ1-1,TRBV6-5,CASSYTGQIDTEAFF,TGTGCCAGCAGTTACACGGGACAGATCGACACTGAAGCTTTCTTT
-,-,11,TRBJ2-5,TRBV3-1/TRBV3-2,CASSQAEAQYF,TGTGCCAGCAGCCAAGCTGAGGCCCAGTACTTC
-,-,13,TRBJ1-1,TRBV5-1,CASSNNGNTEAFF,TGCGCCAGCAGCAACAATGGGAACACTGAAGCTTTCTTT
TRBD1,-,13,TRBJ1-2,TRBV30,CAWTTGATSGYTF,TGTGCCTGGACTACAGGGGCTACGTCTGGCTACACCTTC
-,once,16,TRBJ1-4,TRBV21-1,CASSKRSSPTNEKLFF,TGTGCCAGCAGCAAACGGTCCTCCCCAACTAATGAAAAACTGTTTTTT
-,-,13,TRBJ1-2,TRBV6-5,CASSPSGFYGYTF,TGTGCCAGCAGTCCATCTGGATTCTATGGCTACACCTTC
-,-,14,TRBJ2-5,TRBV7-2,CASSLSSLRETQYF,TGTGCCAGCAGCTTAAGTAGTCTTCGGGAGACCCAGTACTTC
TRBD1,-,13,TRBJ1-1,TRBV12-3/TRBV12-4,CASSPGGYAEAFF,TGTGCCAGCAGCCCAGGGGGGTACGCTGAAGCTTTCTTT
TRBD1,-,14,TRBJ1-5,TRBV4-3,CASSQGQGDQPQHF,TGCGCCAGCAGCCAAGGACAGGGAGATCAGCCCCAGCATTTT
-,-,15,TRBJ1-5,TRBV19,CASSIEGIANQPQHF,TGTGCCAGTAGTATAGAAGGGATCGCCAATCAGCCCCAGCATTTT
TRBD1,-,15,TRBJ1-4,TRBV25-1,CASSDLDRGGEKLFF,TGTGCCAGCAGTGACCTGGACAGGGGAGGTGAAAAACTGTTTTTT
-,-,14,TRBJ1-2,TRBV6-5,CASSRSSGASGYTF,TGTGCCAGCAGTAGGTCGTCGGGGGCGAGTGGCTACACCTTC
-,-,14,TRBJ1-5,TRBV3-1/TRBV3-2,CASSQAGAGQPQHF,TGTGCCAGCAGCCAAGCGGGGGCAGGTCAGCCCCAGCATTTT
-,-,14,TRBJ2-4,TRBV4-1,CASSQDYGGGDRDF,TGCGCCAGCAGCCAAGACTACGGCGGGGGGGACAGGGACTTC
-,-,16,TRBJ1-4,TRBV10-1,CASSESVVGGNEKLFF,TGCGCCAGCAGTGAGTCGGTGGTCGGAGGTAATGAAAAACTGTTTTTT
-,once,17,TRBJ1-4,TRBV15,CATSSGLSRGTDEKLFF,TGTGCCACCAGCAGTGGACTCTCCCGGGGGACGGACGAAAAACTGTTTTTT
-,-,14,TRBJ1-1,TRBV30,CAWSTRGGNTEAFF,TGTGCCTGGAGTACCCGGGGTGGAAACACTGAAGCTTTCTTT
-,-,14,TRBJ1-2,TRBV4-1,CASSQDVFPGGYTF,TGCGCCAGCAGCCAAGATGTGTTCCCGGGTGGCTACACCTTC
-,-,15,TRBJ2-3,TRBV19,CASRFSGASRDTQYF,TGTGCCAGTAGATTCTCGGGGGCCTCCAGAGATACGCAGTATTTT
TRBD1,-,15,TRBJ1-2,TRBV7-8,CASSQRDRSNYGYTF,TGTGCCAGCAGCCAAAGGGACAGATCTAACTATGGCTACACCTTC
-,-,12,TRBJ2-5,TRBV6-2/TRBV6-3,CASSPTEETQYF,TGTGCCAGCAGCCCCACGGAAGAGACCCAGTACTTC
-,once,12,TRBJ1-1,TRBV29-1,CSVSGTTTEAFF,TGCAGCGTTTCCGGGACAACCACTGAAGCTTTCTTT
-,once,15,TRBJ2-3,TRBV7-9,CASSLRGGAGDTQYF,TGTGCCAGCTCACTCAGGGGGGGGGCCGGGGATACGCAGTATTTT
TRBD1,-,18,TRBJ2-1,TRBV24-1,CATSDPSPTGGGNNEQFF,TGTGCCACCAGTGACCCTAGCCCGACAGGGGGCGGGAACAATGAGCAGTTCTTC
TRBD1,-,15,TRBJ1-2,TRBV2,CASSVTGQGWDGYTF,TGTGCCAGCAGTGTTACTGGACAGGGGTGGGATGGCTACACCTTC
-,-,12,TRBJ1-2,TRBV7-2,CASSLGTGGYTF,TGTGCCAGCAGCTTAGGAACAGGGGGCTACACCTTC